Each of the 3 T cell receptor beta chains below was sequenced from the same sample in a study of blood T cell repertoires in COVID-19. TCRdb's copy holds only in-frame clones and misses some; the assay was immunoSEQ multiplex PCR. The sample lists around 72,000 clones; roughly 90% were seen once. Sequencing input: peripheral blood. The receptors were gathered from a woman between 50 and 59 years old with acute or convalescent COVID-19.

The V and J genes are TRBV27 and TRBJ2-3, with D maybe TRBD1 (6 bases). The germline V gene has CDR1 MNHEY and CDR2 SMNVEV (reference sequence). The length of the CDR3 is 14 residues. Trimming stripped 10 bases from V and 1 base from J, with 15 bases between. The CDR3 region is CAKQGKDGTDTQYF. The DNA for the CDR3 is TGTGCCAAGCAGGGGAAGGACGGCACAGATACGCAGTATTTT.

This chain connects TRBV18 to TRBJ1-2, with a possible D match to TRBD1 (6 bases). V was pared by 5 bases and J by 7 bases, with 14 bases between. This CDR3 has 13 residues. Germline V lookup: CDR1 KGHSH, CDR2 LQKENI. As DNA, the CDR3 is TGTGCCAGCTCATCCGGTTGGGGGCTTGGCTACACCTTC. Protein product: CASSSGWGLGYTF.

The chain uses TRBV28 and TRBJ1-3; no clear D. The CDR3 sequence is 16 residues long. Trimming removed 5 bases at V and 0 bases at J, with 14 bases between. CDR1 is MDHEN and CDR2 is SYDVKM in the germline V gene. The CDR3 here is CASSLSGLSSGNTIYF. CDR3 DNA sequence: TGTGCCAGCAGTCTTTCCGGTCTTAGCTCTGGAAACACCATATATTTT.